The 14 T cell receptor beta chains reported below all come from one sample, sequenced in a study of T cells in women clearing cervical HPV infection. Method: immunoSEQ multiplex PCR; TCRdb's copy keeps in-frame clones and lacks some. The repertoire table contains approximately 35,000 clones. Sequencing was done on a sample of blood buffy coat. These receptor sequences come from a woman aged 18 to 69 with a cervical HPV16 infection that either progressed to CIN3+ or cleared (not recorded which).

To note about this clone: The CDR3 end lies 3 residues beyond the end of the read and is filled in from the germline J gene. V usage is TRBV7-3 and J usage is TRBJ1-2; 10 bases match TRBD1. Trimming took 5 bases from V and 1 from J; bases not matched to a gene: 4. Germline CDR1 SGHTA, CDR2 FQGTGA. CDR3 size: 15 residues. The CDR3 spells CASSQGTGDNYGYTF. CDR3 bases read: TGTGCCAGCAGCCAAGGGACAGGGGATAACTATGGC.

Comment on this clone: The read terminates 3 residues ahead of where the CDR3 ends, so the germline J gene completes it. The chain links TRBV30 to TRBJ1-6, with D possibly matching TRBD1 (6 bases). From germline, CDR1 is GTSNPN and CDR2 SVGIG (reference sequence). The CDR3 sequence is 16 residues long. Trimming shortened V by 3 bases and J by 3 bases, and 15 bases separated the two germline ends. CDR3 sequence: CAWRPQGQRYNSPLHF. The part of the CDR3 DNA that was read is TGTGCCTGGAGACCACAGGGCCAGCGCTATAATTCACCC.

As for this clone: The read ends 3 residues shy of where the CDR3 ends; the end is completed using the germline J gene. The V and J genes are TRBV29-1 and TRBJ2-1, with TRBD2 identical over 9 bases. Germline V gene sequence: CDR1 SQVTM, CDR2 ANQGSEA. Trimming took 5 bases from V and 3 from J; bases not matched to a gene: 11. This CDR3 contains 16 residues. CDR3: CSVLKGVAGDYNEQFF. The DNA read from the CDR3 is TGCAGCGTTCTGAAAGGGGTAGCGGGAGACTACAATGAG.

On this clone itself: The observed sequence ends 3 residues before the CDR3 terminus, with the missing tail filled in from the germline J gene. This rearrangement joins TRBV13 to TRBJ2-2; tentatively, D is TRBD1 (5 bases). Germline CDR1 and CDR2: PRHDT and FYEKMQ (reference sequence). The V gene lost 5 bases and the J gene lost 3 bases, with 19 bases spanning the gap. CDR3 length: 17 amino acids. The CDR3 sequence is CASSGTRAGSYTGELFF. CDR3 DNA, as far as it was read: TGTGCCAGCAGCGGAACCCGGGCAGGGTCGTACACCGGGGAG. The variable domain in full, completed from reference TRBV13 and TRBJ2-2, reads AAGVIQSPRHLIKEKRETATLKCYPIPRHDTVYWYQQGPGQDPQFLISFYEKMQSDKGSIPDRFSAQQFSDYHSELNMSSLELGDSALYFCASSGTRAGSYTGELFFGEGSRLTVL.

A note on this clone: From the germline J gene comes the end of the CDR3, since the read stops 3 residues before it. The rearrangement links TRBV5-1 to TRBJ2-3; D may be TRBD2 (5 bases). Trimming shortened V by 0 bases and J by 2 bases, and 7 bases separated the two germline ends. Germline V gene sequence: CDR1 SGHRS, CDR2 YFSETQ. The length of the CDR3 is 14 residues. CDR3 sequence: CASSLGGLTDTQYF. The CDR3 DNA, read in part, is TGCGCCAGCAGCTTGGGCGGACTCACAGATACG.

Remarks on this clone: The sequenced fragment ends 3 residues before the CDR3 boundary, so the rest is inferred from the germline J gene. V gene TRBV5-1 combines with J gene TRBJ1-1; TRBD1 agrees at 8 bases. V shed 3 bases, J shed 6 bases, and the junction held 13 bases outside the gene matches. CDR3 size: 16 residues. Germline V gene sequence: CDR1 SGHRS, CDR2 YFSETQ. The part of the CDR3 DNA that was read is TGCGCCAGCAGCTATCGGACAGGGTCACCTCTCCCTGAA. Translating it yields CASSYRTGSPLPE. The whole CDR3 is CASSYRTGSPLPEAFF.

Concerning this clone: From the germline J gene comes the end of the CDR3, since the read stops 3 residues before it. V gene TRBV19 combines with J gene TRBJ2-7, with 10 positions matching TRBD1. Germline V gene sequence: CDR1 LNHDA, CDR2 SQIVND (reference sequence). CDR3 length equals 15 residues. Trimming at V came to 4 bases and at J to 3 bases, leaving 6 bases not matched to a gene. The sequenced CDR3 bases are TGTGCCAGTAGTACGGGACAGGGGAGGCACTACGAG. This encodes CASSTGQGRHYE. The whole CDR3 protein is CASSTGQGRHYEQYF.

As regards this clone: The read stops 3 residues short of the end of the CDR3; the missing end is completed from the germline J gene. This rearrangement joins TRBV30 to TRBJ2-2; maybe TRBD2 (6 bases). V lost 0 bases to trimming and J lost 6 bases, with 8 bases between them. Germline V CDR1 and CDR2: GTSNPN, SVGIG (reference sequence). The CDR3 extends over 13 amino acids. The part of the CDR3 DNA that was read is TGTGCCTGGAGTGTTGGAGGGCCCGGGGAG. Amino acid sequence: CAWSVGGPGE. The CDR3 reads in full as CAWSVGGPGELFF.

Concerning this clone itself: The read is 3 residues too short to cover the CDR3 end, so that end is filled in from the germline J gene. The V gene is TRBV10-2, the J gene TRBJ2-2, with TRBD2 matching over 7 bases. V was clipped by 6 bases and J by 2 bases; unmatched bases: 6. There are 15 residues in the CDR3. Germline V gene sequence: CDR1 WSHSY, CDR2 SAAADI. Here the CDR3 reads CASSATSPNTGELFF. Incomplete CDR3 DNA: TGCGCCAGCAGCGCGACTAGCCCTAACACCGGGGAG.

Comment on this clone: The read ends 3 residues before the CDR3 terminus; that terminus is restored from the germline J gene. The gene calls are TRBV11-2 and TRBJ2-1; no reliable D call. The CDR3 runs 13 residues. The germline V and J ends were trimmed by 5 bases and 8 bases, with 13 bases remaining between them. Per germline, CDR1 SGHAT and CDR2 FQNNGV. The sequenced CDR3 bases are TGTGCCAGCAGCCCGGATTTACGGGATGAG. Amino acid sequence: CASSPDLRDE. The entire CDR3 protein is CASSPDLRDEQFF.

The DNA read from the CDR3 is TGCGCCAGCAGCTCGGGACAGGGTGCAACTAATGAAAAA. The encoded protein is CASSSGQGATNEK. The whole CDR3 is CASSSGQGATNEKLFF. The chain combines TRBV5-1 with TRBJ1-4; 9 bases fit TRBD1. The read terminates 3 residues before the CDR3 end, so the remaining end is supplied by the germline J gene. V lost 3 bases to trimming and J lost 0 bases; unmatched junction nucleotides: 3. Germline CDR1 and CDR2: SGHRS and YFSETQ. The CDR3 sequence is 16 residues long.

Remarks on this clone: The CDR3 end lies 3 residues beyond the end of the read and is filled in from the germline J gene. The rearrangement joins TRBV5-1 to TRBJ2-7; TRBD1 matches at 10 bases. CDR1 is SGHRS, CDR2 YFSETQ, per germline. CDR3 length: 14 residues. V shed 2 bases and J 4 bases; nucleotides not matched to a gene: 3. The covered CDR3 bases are TGCGCCAGCAGCTTCCGGACAGGGGGTTACGAG. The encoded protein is CASSFRTGGYE. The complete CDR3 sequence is CASSFRTGGYEQYF.

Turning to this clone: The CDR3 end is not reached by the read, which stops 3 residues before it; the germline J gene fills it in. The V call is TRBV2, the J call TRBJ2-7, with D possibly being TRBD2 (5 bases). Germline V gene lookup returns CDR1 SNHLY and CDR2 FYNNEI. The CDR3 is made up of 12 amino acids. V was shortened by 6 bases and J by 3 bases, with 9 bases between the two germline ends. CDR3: CASSALGYEQYF. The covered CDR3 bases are TGTGCCAGCAGCGCACTAGGCTACGAG. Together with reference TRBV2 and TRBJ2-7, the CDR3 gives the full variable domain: EPEVTQTPSHQVTQMGQEVILRCVPISNHLYFYWYRQILGQKVEFLVSFYNNEISEKSEIFDDQFSVERPDGSNFTLKIRSTKLEDSAMYFCASSALGYEQYFGPGTRLTVT.

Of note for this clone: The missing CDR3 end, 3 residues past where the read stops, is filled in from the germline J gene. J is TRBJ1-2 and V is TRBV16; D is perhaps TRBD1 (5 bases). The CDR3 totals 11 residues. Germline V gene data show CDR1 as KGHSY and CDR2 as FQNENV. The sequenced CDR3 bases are TGTGCCAGCAGCGGGGGGAGCGGC. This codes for CASSGGSG. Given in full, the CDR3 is CASSGGSGYTF.